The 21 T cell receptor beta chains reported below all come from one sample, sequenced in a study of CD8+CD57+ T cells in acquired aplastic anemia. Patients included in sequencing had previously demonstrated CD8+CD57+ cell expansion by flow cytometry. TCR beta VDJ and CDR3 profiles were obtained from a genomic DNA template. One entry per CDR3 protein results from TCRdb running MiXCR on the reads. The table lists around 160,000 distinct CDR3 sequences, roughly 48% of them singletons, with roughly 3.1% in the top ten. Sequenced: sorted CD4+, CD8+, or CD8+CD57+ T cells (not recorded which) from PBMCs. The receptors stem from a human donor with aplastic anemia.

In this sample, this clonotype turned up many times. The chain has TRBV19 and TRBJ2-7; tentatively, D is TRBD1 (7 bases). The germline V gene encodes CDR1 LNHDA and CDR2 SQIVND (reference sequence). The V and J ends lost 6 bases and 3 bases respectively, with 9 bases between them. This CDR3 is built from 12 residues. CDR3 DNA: TGTGCCAGTAGCAGGGGGGACTACGAGCAGTACTTC. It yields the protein CASSRGDYEQYF.

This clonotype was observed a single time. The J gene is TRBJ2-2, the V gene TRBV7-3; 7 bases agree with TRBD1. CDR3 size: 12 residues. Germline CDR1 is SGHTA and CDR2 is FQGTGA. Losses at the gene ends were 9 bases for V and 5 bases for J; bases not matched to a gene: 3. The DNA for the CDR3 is TGTGCCAGTCGGGACAGAACCGGGGAGCTGTTTTTT. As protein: CASRDRTGELFF.

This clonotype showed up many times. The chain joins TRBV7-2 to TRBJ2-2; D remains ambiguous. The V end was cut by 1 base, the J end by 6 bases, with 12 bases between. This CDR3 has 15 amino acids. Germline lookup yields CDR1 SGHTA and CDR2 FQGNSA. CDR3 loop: CASSLVPIAPGELFF. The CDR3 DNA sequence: TGTGCCAGCAGCTTAGTCCCAATCGCTCCCGGGGAGCTGTTTTTT.

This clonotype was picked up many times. CDR3: CSARPSGGRGKYEQYF. In DNA form, the CDR3 reads TGCAGTGCTAGACCCTCAGGCGGGAGAGGGAAGTACGAGCAGTACTTC. V usage is TRBV20-1 and J usage is TRBJ2-7; 7 bases agree with TRBD2. V shed 2 bases, J shed 4 bases, and the junction held 14 bases outside the gene matches. Germline assignment: CDR1 DFQATT and CDR2 SNEGSKA (reference sequence). The CDR3 runs to 16 residues.

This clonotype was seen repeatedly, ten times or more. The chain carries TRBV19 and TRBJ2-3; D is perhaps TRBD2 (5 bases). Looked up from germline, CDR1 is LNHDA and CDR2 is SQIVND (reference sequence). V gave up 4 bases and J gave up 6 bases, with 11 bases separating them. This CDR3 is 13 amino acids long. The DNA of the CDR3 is TGTGCCAGTAGTAACGGAGGTTCGGATACGCAGTATTTT. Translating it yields CASSNGGSDTQYF.

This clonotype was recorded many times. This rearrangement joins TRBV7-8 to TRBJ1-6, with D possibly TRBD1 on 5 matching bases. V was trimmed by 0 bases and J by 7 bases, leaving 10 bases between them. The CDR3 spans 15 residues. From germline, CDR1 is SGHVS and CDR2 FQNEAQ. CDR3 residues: CASSLASTANSPLHF. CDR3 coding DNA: TGTGCCAGCAGCTTAGCGTCGACAGCCAATTCACCCCTCCACTTT.

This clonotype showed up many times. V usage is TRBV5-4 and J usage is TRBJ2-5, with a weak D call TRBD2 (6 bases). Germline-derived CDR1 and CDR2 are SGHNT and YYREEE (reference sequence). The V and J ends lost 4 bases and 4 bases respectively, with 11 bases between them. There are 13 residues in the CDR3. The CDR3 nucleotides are TGTGCCAGCAGCCCGGGACTTATAGAGACCCAGTACTTC. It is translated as CASSPGLIETQYF.

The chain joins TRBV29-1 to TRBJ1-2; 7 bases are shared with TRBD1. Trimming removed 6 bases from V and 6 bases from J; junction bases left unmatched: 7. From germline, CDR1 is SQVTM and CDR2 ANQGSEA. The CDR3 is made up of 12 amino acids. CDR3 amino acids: CSVGDRANGYTF. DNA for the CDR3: TGCAGCGTGGGGGACAGAGCAAATGGCTACACCTTC.

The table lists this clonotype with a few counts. CDR3 amino acids: CASSSPGPSAAFF. The DNA of the CDR3 is TGTGCCAGCAGTTCACCGGGACCCAGCGCAGCTTTCTTT. The chain employs TRBV2 and TRBJ1-1, with D possibly matching TRBD1 (5 bases). Germline CDR1 SNHLY, CDR2 FYNNEI. The CDR3 sequence is 13 residues long. V was trimmed by 5 bases and J by 10 bases, leaving 17 bases between them.

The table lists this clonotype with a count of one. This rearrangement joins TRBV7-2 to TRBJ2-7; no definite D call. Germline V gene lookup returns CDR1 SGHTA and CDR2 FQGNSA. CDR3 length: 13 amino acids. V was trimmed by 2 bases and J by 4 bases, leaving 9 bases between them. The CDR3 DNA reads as TGTGCCAGCAGCTTAATTTTCGGGTACGAGCAGTACTTC. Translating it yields CASSLIFGYEQYF.

In DNA form, the CDR3 reads TGCAGTACTACAGTTACTGGAAACACCATATATTTT. Residues: CSTTVTGNTIYF. The chain links TRBV20-1 to TRBJ1-3; D gene ambiguous. The CDR3 sequence is 12 residues long. Per germline, CDR1 DFQATT and CDR2 SNEGSKA (reference sequence). V lost 8 bases, J lost 2 bases, and 10 bases lay in between.

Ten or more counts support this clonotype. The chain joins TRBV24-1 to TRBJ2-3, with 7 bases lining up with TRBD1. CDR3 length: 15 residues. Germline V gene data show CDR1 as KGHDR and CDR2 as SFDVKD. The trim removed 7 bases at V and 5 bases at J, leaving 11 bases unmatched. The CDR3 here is CATSPTGAPGDTQYF. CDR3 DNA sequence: TGTGCCACCAGCCCTACAGGGGCCCCGGGAGATACGCAGTATTTT.

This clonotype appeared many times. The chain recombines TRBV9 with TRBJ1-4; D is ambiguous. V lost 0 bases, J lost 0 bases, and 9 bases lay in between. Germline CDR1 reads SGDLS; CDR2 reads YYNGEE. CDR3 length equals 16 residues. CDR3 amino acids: CASSVGDLATNEKLFF. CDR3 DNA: TGTGCCAGCAGCGTAGGGGATCTTGCAACTAATGAAAAACTGTTTTTT.

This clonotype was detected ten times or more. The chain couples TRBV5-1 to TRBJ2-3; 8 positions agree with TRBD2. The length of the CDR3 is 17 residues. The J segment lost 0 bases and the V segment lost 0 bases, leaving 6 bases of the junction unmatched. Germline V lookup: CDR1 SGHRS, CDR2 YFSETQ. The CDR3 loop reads CASSLGLAGGSTDTQYF. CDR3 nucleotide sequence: TGCGCCAGCAGCTTGGGCCTAGCGGGTGGTAGCACAGATACGCAGTATTTT.

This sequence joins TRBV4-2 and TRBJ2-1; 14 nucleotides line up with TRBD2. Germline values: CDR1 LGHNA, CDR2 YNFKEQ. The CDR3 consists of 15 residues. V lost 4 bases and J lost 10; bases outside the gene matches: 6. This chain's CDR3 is CASSPGTSGSREQFF. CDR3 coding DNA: TGTGCCAGCAGCCCTGGGACTAGCGGGAGCCGCGAGCAGTTCTTC.

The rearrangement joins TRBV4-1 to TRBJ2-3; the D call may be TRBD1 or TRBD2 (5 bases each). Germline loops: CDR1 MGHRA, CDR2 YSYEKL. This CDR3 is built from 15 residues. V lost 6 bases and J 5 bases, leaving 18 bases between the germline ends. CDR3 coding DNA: TGCGCCAGCAGTCGGCTCGGGACCCCGGAAGATACGCAGTATTTT. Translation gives CASSRLGTPEDTQYF.

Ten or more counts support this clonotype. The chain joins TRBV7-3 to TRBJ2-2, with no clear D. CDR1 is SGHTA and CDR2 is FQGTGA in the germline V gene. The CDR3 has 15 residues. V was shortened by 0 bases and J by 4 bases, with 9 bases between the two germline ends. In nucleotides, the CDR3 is TGTGCCAGCAGCTTAACTCTCCAACCCACCGGGGAGCTGTTTTTT. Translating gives CASSLTLQPTGELFF.

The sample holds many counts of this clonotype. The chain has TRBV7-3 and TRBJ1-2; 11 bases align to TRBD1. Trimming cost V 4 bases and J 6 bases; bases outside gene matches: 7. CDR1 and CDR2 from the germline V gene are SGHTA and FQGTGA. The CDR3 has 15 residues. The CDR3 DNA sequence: TGTGCCAGCAGCTCAAAGGACAGGGGGCCGGATGGCTACACCTTC. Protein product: CASSSKDRGPDGYTF.

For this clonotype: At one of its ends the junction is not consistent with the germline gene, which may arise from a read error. The DNA for the CDR3 is TGTGCTAGCAGCCCCTCAGGAATCACAGATACGCAGTATTTT. Protein: CASSPSGITDTQYF. The V call is TRBV7-7, the J call TRBJ2-3, with D unclear. CDR3 size: 14 residues. Germline loops: CDR1 SSHAT, CDR2 FNYEAQ (reference sequence).

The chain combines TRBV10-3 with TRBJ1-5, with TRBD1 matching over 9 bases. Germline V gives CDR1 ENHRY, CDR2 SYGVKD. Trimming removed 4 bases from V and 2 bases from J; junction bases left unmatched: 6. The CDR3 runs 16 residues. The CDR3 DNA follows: TGTGCCATCAGTGCTACCACAGGGGGCGGCAATCAGCCCCAGCATTTT. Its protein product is CAISATTGGGNQPQHF.

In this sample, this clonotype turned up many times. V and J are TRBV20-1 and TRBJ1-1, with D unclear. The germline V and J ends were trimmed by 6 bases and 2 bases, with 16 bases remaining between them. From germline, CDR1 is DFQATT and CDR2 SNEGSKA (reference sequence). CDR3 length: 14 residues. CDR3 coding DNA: TGCAGTGCGGAGGGCAGATACTTTAACACTGAAGCTTTCTTT. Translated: CSAEGRYFNTEAFF.